This entry lists 15 T cell receptor beta chains sequenced from one sample in a study of blood T cell repertoires in COVID-19. TCRdb's table, derived via immunoSEQ multiplex PCR, lists solely in-frame clones and lacks some. Of more than 250,000 clones in the sample, around 84% were seen once. The sequenced sample was PBMCs or T cells enriched from blood (not recorded which). These receptors originate from a woman in her late teens or twenties who had recovered from COVID-19.

This clone was recorded once. V gene TRBV6-6 combines with J gene TRBJ1-1; 9 positions agree with TRBD1. After removal of 7 bases from V and 5 bases from J, the junction contained 5 bases not matched to a gene. Germline lookup yields CDR1 MNHNY and CDR2 SVGAGI (reference sequence). The CDR3 has 13 residues. The CDR3 loop reads CASTETGGTEAFF. The CDR3 nucleotides read TGTGCCAGCACTGAGACAGGGGGGACTGAAGCTTTCTTT.

The CDR3 bases are TGTGCCAGCAGTTCGTGGAGCTCGGGCACAGATACGCAGTATTTT. As protein: CASSSWSSGTDTQYF. The rearrangement uses TRBV9 and TRBJ2-3; no clear D. The V end lost 5 bases, the J end lost 1 base, and 14 bases lay between the germline ends. Germline lookup yields CDR1 SGDLS and CDR2 YYNGEE. The length of the CDR3 is 15 residues.

This clone was seen just once. V and J are TRBV3-1 (or the pseudogene TRBV3-2) and TRBJ1-1; D is uncertain. CDR3 size: 14 residues. V lost 8 bases and J 5 bases, leaving 18 bases between the germline ends. Germline CDR1 LGHDT, CDR2 YNNKEL (reference sequence). The CDR3 sequence: CASGLHWLDTEAFF. For the CDR3, the DNA is TGTGCCAGCGGATTACACTGGCTAGATACTGAAGCTTTCTTT.

The rearrangement uses TRBV3-1 (or the pseudogene TRBV3-2) and TRBJ2-1; 8 bases line up with TRBD2. CDR3 length equals 17 residues. Germline loops: CDR1 LGHDT, CDR2 YNNKEL (reference sequence). V trimming: 1 base; J trimming: 0 bases; junction bases outside the gene matches: 5. CDR3 sequence reads: CASSQGGSGGSYNEQFF. The CDR3 region has the DNA TGTGCCAGCAGCCAAGGAGGAAGCGGGGGCTCCTACAATGAGCAGTTCTTC.

This clone was observed a single time. The V call is TRBV5-1, the J call TRBJ2-3; 7 bases match TRBD2. Per the germline V gene, CDR1 is SGHRS and CDR2 is YFSETQ. V was pared by 3 bases and J by 5 bases, with 12 bases of the junction left unmatched. The CDR3 totals 16 residues. The CDR3 reads CASSSDPGGGRDTQYF. CDR3 sequence (DNA): TGCGCCAGCAGCTCCGACCCGGGGGGAGGGAGAGATACGCAGTATTTT.

The V and J genes are TRBV10-3 and TRBJ1-2, with 7 bases aligning to TRBD1. In germline, CDR1 is ENHRY, CDR2 SYGVKD. The trim removed 7 bases at V and 2 bases at J, leaving 7 bases unmatched. This CDR3 region has 14 residues. This CDR3 is CAITGTDQNYGYTF. The CDR3 nucleotides are TGTGCCATCACCGGGACAGACCAAAACTATGGCTACACCTTC.

This chain uses TRBV29-1 with TRBJ1-3, with D possibly matching TRBD1 (6 bases). The V end lost 5 bases, the J end lost 1 base, and 15 bases lay between the germline ends. The CDR3 length is 15 residues. Germline V gene data show CDR1 as SQVTM and CDR2 as ANQGSEA. The CDR3 region is CSVWDMSHSGNTIYF. The CDR3 coding sequence is TGCAGCGTTTGGGACATGAGTCATTCTGGAAACACCATATATTTT.

This clone was counted between two and nine times. CDR3 amino acids: CASSSRTAADTQYF. The CDR3 nucleotides are TGTGCCAGCAGCTCACGGACAGCCGCAGATACGCAGTATTTT. V and J are TRBV7-2 and TRBJ2-3; maybe TRBD1 (6 bases). The CDR3 spans 14 residues. The germline V gene encodes CDR1 SGHTA and CDR2 FQGNSA. The V and J ends lost 4 bases and 4 bases respectively, with 12 bases between them.

The chain recombines TRBV27 with TRBJ1-4; D remains unclear. Germline CDR1 reads MNHEY; CDR2 reads SMNVEV (reference sequence). V gave up 3 bases and J gave up 5 bases, with 10 bases separating them. The CDR3 runs to 14 residues. In nucleotides, the CDR3 is TGTGCCAGCAGTTTTCTCGGAGACAATGAAAAACTGTTTTTT. The encoded protein is CASSFLGDNEKLFF. Filled out from reference TRBV27 and TRBJ1-4, the complete variable domain reads EAQVTQNPRYLITVTGKKLTVTCSQNMNHEYMSWYRQDPGLGLRQIYYSMNVEVTDKGDVPEGYKVSRKEKRNFPLILESPSPNQTSLYFCASSFLGDNEKLFFGSGTQLSVL.

This chain joins TRBV21-1 and TRBJ1-3; the table assigns TRBD1, which was not confirmed against the DNA. TRBV21-1 is listed as a pseudogene. The CDR3 has 18 residues. CDR3 bases: TGTGCCAGCAACAGGGGGAACAGGGGGCCTTACTCTGGAAACACCATATATTTT. Protein product: CASNRGNRGPYSGNTIYF.

The gene calls are TRBV6-5 and TRBJ1-1; D uncertain. This CDR3 contains 15 residues. The germline V gene encodes CDR1 MNHEY and CDR2 SVGAGI. Trimming stripped 5 bases from V and 1 base from J, with 14 bases between. The CDR3 sequence is CASSPSTGWNTEAFF. The CDR3 nucleotides are TGTGCCAGCAGTCCTTCCACGGGGTGGAACACTGAAGCTTTCTTT.

The V gene is TRBV14, the J gene TRBJ1-4, with D perhaps matching TRBD1 (6 bases). CDR1 SGHDN and CDR2 FVKESK come from the germline V gene. This CDR3 comprises 16 residues. The V gene lost 2 bases and the J gene lost 2 bases, with 12 bases spanning the gap. The CDR3 DNA follows: TGTGCCAGCAGCCAACTTACAGGGTTGACTAATGAAAAACTGTTTTTT. It yields the protein CASSQLTGLTNEKLFF.

This clone has just one count. The V gene is TRBV18, the J gene TRBJ1-1; 8 nucleotides agree with TRBD1. V shed 6 bases, J shed 1 base, and the junction held 16 bases outside the gene matches. CDR3 size: 18 residues. Germline V CDR1 and CDR2: KGHSH, LQKENI. The chain's CDR3 is CASSSARPTGTGNTEAFF. In nucleotides, the CDR3 is TGTGCCAGCTCGTCGGCCCGGCCTACCGGGACAGGGAACACTGAAGCTTTCTTT.

With regard to this clone: Distinct nucleotide sequences in the sample also encode this CDR3. The rearrangement uses TRBV24-1 and TRBJ1-1; 10 nucleotides line up with TRBD1. The CDR3 sequence is 13 residues long. The trim removed 9 bases at V and 5 bases at J, leaving 5 bases unmatched. Germline CDR1 KGHDR, CDR2 SFDVKD. The CDR3 region has the DNA TGTGCCACCCGTGGACAGGGGGATACTGAAGCTTTCTTT. This codes for CATRGQGDTEAFF.

The chain has TRBV5-4 and TRBJ2-7, with TRBD2 identical over 10 bases. CDR3 length: 15 residues. Germline values: CDR1 SGHNT, CDR2 YYREEE (reference sequence). V shed 0 bases, J shed 3 bases, and the junction held 3 bases outside the gene matches. This chain's CDR3 is CASSLEASGSYEQYF. CDR3 DNA: TGTGCCAGCAGCTTGGAGGCTAGCGGGAGCTACGAGCAGTACTTC.